A selection of T cell receptor beta chains follows, all from one sample in a study of patients and donors after allogeneic stem cell transplantation. One entry per CDR3 protein results from TCRdb running MiXCR on the RT-PCR reads. The repertoire holds 70,000 to 100,000 distinct CDR3 sequences, 4.5% to 5% seen once, with around 3% in the top ten. Input material: blood, either unsorted or a sorted T cell fraction (not recorded which). The receptors were sampled from a human donor who was either an allogeneic HSCT recipient or a stem cell or donor lymphocyte infusion donor (not recorded which). It is not recorded whose cells these are; they may come from a transplant donor. The CDR3 runs from the conserved cysteine through the conserved F or W. Each record gives: V gene, clone size, D gene, J gene, CDR3 protein, CDR3 DNA. The D gene is left open where the match is weak. Size is stated for part of the rows, as once, few or many counts, or as a class when the clone is expanded.

v_gene: TRBV12-3/TRBV12-4; abundance: many; d_gene: -; j_gene: TRBJ2-2; CDR3aa: CASSPGGGTGELFF; CDR3nt: TGTGCCAGCAGCCCAGGGGGGGGGACCGGGGAGCTGTTTTTT
v_gene: TRBV2; abundance: -; d_gene: TRBD1; j_gene: TRBJ1-2; CDR3aa: CASSGVFGQGPYGYTF; CDR3nt: TGTGCCAGCAGTGGGGTATTCGGACAGGGACCCTATGGCTACACCTTC
v_gene: TRBV12-3/TRBV12-4; abundance: -; d_gene: -; j_gene: TRBJ1-1; CDR3aa: CASSLRGTANTEAFF; CDR3nt: TGTGCCAGCAGTCTACGAGGGACGGCTAACACTGAAGCTTTCTTT
v_gene: TRBV20-1; abundance: -; d_gene: -; j_gene: TRBJ1-1; CDR3aa: CSALRGSNTEAFF; CDR3nt: TGCAGTGCTTTGAGGGGGTCTAACACTGAAGCTTTCTTT
v_gene: TRBV30; abundance: many; d_gene: TRBD1; j_gene: TRBJ2-7; CDR3aa: CAWMEGGRSYEQYF; CDR3nt: TGTGCCTGGATGGAAGGGGGCAGGAGCTACGAGCAGTACTTC
v_gene: TRBV20-1; abundance: -; d_gene: -; j_gene: TRBJ2-5; CDR3aa: CSARRPEGETQYF; CDR3nt: TGCAGTGCTAGGAGACCAGAGGGGGAGACCCAGTACTTC
v_gene: TRBV20-1; abundance: -; d_gene: TRBD1; j_gene: TRBJ2-7; CDR3aa: CSARQGARDEQYF; CDR3nt: TGCAGTGCTAGACAGGGGGCACGGGACGAGCAGTACTTC
v_gene: TRBV5-1; abundance: many; d_gene: -; j_gene: TRBJ2-1; CDR3aa: CASSLSPDLYNEQFF; CDR3nt: TGCGCCAGCAGCTTGTCCCCCGATTTATACAATGAGCAGTTCTTC
v_gene: TRBV20-1; abundance: few; d_gene: -; j_gene: TRBJ2-5; CDR3aa: CSARDGGTIRETQYF; CDR3nt: TGCAGTGCTAGAGATGGGGGAACGATCAGAGAGACCCAGTACTTC
v_gene: TRBV5-4; abundance: -; d_gene: -; j_gene: TRBJ2-5; CDR3aa: CASSPSTDQETQYF; CDR3nt: TGTGCCAGCAGCCCGTCTACAGACCAAGAGACCCAGTACTTC
v_gene: TRBV29-1; abundance: many; d_gene: -; j_gene: TRBJ1-1; CDR3aa: CSVVPNTEAFF; CDR3nt: TGCAGCGTTGTCCCGAACACTGAAGCTTTCTTT
v_gene: TRBV12-3/TRBV12-4; abundance: many; d_gene: -; j_gene: TRBJ1-3; CDR3aa: CATHMAGTIYF; CDR3nt: TGTGCCACTCATATGGCGGGGACCATATATTTT
v_gene: TRBV20-1; abundance: -; d_gene: -; j_gene: TRBJ2-7; CDR3aa: CSASLGEEQYF; CDR3nt: TGCAGTGCCAGCCTAGGGGAAGAGCAGTACTTC
v_gene: TRBV19; abundance: many; d_gene: TRBD2; j_gene: TRBJ2-1; CDR3aa: CASRIAGGYNNEQFF; CDR3nt: TGTGCCAGTAGGATAGCGGGGGGGTATAACAATGAGCAGTTCTTC
v_gene: TRBV11-3; abundance: many; d_gene: -; j_gene: TRBJ2-1; CDR3aa: CASSLDFAGSNEQFF; CDR3nt: TGTGCCAGCAGCTTAGATTTCGCAGGTTCAAATGAGCAGTTCTTC
v_gene: TRBV2; abundance: -; d_gene: TRBD1; j_gene: TRBJ2-7; CDR3aa: CASGQVVYEQYF; CDR3nt: TGTGCGTCCGGACAGGTGGTCTACGAGCAGTACTTC
v_gene: TRBV25-1; abundance: -; d_gene: -; j_gene: TRBJ1-2; CDR3aa: CASSVPAGRGYGYTF; CDR3nt: TGTGCCAGCAGCGTCCCGGCGGGGCGCGGCTATGGCTACACCTTC
v_gene: TRBV11-3; abundance: -; d_gene: TRBD1; j_gene: TRBJ2-2; CDR3aa: CASSSGQILGELFF; CDR3nt: TGTGCCAGCAGCTCGGGACAGATATTAGGGGAGCTGTTTTTT
v_gene: TRBV19; abundance: many; d_gene: -; j_gene: TRBJ2-7; CDR3aa: CASSPNGGGPGEQYF; CDR3nt: TGTGCCAGTAGCCCTAATGGGGGGGGGCCGGGGGAGCAGTACTTC
v_gene: TRBV12-3/TRBV12-4; abundance: -; d_gene: TRBD1; j_gene: TRBJ1-1; CDR3aa: CASTRGQKAFF; CDR3nt: TGTGCCAGCACCAGGGGACAGAAAGCTTTCTTT
v_gene: TRBV9; abundance: many; d_gene: -; j_gene: TRBJ2-1; CDR3aa: CASSVGWGPENEQFF; CDR3nt: TGTGCCAGCAGCGTAGGGTGGGGGCCGGAAAATGAGCAGTTCTTC
v_gene: TRBV2; abundance: many; d_gene: TRBD1; j_gene: TRBJ1-4; CDR3aa: CASRVDRRPEKLFF; CDR3nt: TGTGCCAGCAGGGTGGACAGGAGACCGGAAAAACTGTTTTTT
v_gene: TRBV9; abundance: many; d_gene: TRBD2; j_gene: TRBJ2-7; CDR3aa: CASSPDVGGRSAEQYF; CDR3nt: TGTGCCAGCAGCCCGGATGTCGGCGGGAGATCAGCCGAGCAGTACTTC
v_gene: TRBV5-1; abundance: -; d_gene: -; j_gene: TRBJ2-2; CDR3aa: CASSSPRGMGTGELFF; CDR3nt: TGCGCCAGCAGCTCGCCTCGGGGAATGGGCACCGGGGAGCTGTTTTTT
v_gene: TRBV5-4; abundance: few; d_gene: -; j_gene: TRBJ2-3; CDR3aa: CASSLDQTDTQYF; CDR3nt: TGTGCCAGCAGCTTGGATCAAACAGATACGCAGTATTTT
v_gene: TRBV7-8; abundance: medium-sized; d_gene: -; j_gene: TRBJ2-2; CDR3aa: CASSVRRANTGELFF; CDR3nt: TGTGCCAGCAGCGTACGGAGAGCCAACACCGGGGAGCTGTTTTTT